This T cell receptor (beta chain) was documented in a study of Ad26.COV2.S vaccination and SARS-CoV-2 variants. Described treatment: roughly 18 received Ad26.COV2.S at low or high dose, single or two shots; about 5 received placebo; per-sample allocation not given. At day 63 after the first vaccine or placebo injection, samples were drawn. This Boston cohort included adults aged 18-55 years. Study results and limitations: Participants given vaccine showed non-spike TCR breadth similar to that of placebo recipients. The placebo group had lower spike-specific TCR breadth than the vaccine recipients did. Analyses of TCR breadth and depth may have underestimated total T cell responses.

Germline lookup yields CDR1 MNHEY and CDR2 SVGAGI. The CDR3 is 15 residues long. Trimming removed 2 bases from V and 5 bases from J, with 15 bases in between. Details on this clone: The antigen is not known.

The protocol was immunoSEQ multiplex PCR, while the TCRdb copy is restricted to in-frame clones and leaves out a portion. The table lists 240,000 or so clones, 88% of them singletons. Sequenced material: peripheral blood, taken in a trial of Ad26.COV2.S vaccine versus placebo. The V call is TRBV6-5, the J call TRBJ2-5; D is unresolved. This receptor was obtained from a person aged 18-65 years who received the Ad26.COV2.S COVID-19 vaccine or a placebo. Written as DNA, the CDR3 is TGTGCCAGCAGTTACCTTACCCCCCCGGCGGAGACCCAGTACTTC. Amino acids: CASSYLTPPAETQYF.